The source of this TCR beta chain is a study of blood T cell repertoires in COVID-19. The protocol was immunoSEQ multiplex PCR, while the TCRdb copy is restricted to in-frame clones and leaves out a portion. Of roughly 80,000 clones in the sample, 85% to 90% were seen once. Per the germline V gene, CDR1 is MNHNS and CDR2 is SASEGT. Trimming took off 3 bases at V and 4 bases at J, with 9 bases between the two ends. CDR3 size: 13 residues. This chain connects TRBV6-1 to TRBJ1-2; TRBD1 might be the D (5 bases). The material sequenced was peripheral blood. This clonotype was sampled from a woman older than 75 with acute or convalescent COVID-19. This chain's CDR3 is CASSDRESYGYTF. The CDR3 nucleotides read TGTGCCAGCAGTGACAGGGAATCCTATGGCTACACCTTC.